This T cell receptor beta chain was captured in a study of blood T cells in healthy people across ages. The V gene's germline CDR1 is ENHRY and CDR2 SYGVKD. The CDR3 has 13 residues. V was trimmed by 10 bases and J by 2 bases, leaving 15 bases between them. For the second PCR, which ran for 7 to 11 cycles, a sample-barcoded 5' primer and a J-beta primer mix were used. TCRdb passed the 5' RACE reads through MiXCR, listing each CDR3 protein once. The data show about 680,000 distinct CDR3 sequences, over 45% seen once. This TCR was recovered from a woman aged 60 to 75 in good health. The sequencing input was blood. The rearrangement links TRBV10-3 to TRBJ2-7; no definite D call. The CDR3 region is CATTGEVTYEQYF. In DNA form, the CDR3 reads TGTGCCACAACCGGAGAGGTTACCTACGAGCAGTACTTC.